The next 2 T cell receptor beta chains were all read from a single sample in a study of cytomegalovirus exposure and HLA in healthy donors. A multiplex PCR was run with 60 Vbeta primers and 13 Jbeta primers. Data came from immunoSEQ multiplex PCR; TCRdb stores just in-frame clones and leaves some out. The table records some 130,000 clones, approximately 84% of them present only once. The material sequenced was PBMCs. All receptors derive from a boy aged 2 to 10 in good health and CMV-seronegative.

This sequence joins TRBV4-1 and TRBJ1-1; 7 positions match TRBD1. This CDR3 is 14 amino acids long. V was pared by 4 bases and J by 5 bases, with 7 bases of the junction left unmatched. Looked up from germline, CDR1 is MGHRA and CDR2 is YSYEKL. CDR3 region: CASSPRQGWTEAFF. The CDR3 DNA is TGCGCCAGCAGCCCCCGACAGGGTTGGACTGAAGCTTTCTTT.

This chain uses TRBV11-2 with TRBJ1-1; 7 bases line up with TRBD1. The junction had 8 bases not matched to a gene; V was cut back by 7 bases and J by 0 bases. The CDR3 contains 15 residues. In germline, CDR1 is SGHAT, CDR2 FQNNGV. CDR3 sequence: CASTLQQGMNTEAFF. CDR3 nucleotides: TGTGCCAGCACCCTACAACAGGGGATGAACACTGAAGCTTTCTTT.